This T cell receptor (beta chain) was found in a study of cytomegalovirus exposure and HLA in healthy donors listed by TCRdb under 2017. In terms of the full investigation: The roughly 700 repertoires of the first cohort and the roughly 120 validation repertoires were produced on the same platform, according to a later analysis. The study was designed to test whether signatures of past pathogen exposure could be identified by cataloging public T cell receptors. A separate validation cohort of over a hundred different subjects was used in addition to the approximately 640-subject first cohort. To predict cytomegalovirus infection status, the study brought together high-throughput TCR immunosequencing, statistical association of individual TCRs with disease status, and machine learning.

Concerning this clone itself: The antigen it recognizes is unknown. Base quality data are lacking; no much larger clone is found one base away.

What the study reported, not specific to this receptor: Of the cluster scores, approximately 94% were above 0 in a later analysis, which found that TCRs clustered in the first cohort also tended to co-occur in the 110 or so validation repertoires. The classifier was reported to diagnose cytomegalovirus status with high specificity and sensitivity in both the original cohort and the validation cohort. Three of the identified cytomegalovirus-associated TCR beta chains were confirmed in vitro to be specific for cytomegalovirus antigens. The study gave a list of 150 to 200 TCR beta chains associated with cytomegalovirus. It was suggested by the authors that the approach could potentially be generalized to other disease states and immunological phenotypes. A later analysis lacked HLA typing for the validation cohort, so it scored co-occurrence in that cohort across all 110 or so repertoires. Most TCR sequences were observed very rarely across donors, whereas some public TCRs were present in many individuals.

Preparation of the library involved the immunoSEQ multiplex PCR assay. From the authors' description of their analysis: A statistical classification framework was built for diagnosing cytomegalovirus status from the catalog of TCR beta chain sequences. The immuneACCESS repertoire file appears here via TCRdb, limited to in-frame rearrangements. These files lack a portion of the clones; in checked studies, under half of the deficit traces to unresolved V genes, and the cause of the others is not known. V, J and clone size are taken as reported in that table, and D and trimming were inferred from the DNA itself. This sample gives 250,000 to 300,000 clones in total; 86% of them show up just once. Approximately 1% of the sample belongs to the ten largest clones. There are 15 amino acids in the CDR3, from cysteine to phenylalanine inclusive. The only DNA kept is the CDR3, 45 bases in frame from the first base. The junction shows trimming of 1 base on V and 4 bases on J, plus 12 bases between the germline ends. From the germline V gene, CDR1 is SGHRS and CDR2 is YFSETQ.

The donors were included in the validation cohort of over a hundred subjects, a group kept apart from the roughly 670-subject first cohort. The specimen sequenced was PBMCs. The chain was built from TRBV5-1 and TRBJ1-5, with no confidently assigned D gene. The clonotype comes from a woman aged 18-29 years in good health and CMV-seronegative. The CDR3 region: CASSLLGEQNQPQHF. The DNA sequence is as follows: TGCGCCAGCAGCTTGCTGGGCGAGCAGAATCAGCCCCAGCATTTT.